This TCR beta chain was sequenced for a study of blood T cell repertoires in COVID-19. Generated by immunoSEQ multiplex PCR, the TCRdb table keeps only in-frame clones and is missing some. The data show 90,000 to 120,000 clones, 70% to 90% seen once. Germline V lookup: CDR1 KGHSH, CDR2 LQKENI. With V trimmed by 6 bases and J by 2 bases, 4 bases remained unmatched. The CDR3 extends over 15 amino acids. The chain uses TRBV18 and TRBJ1-4, with 9 bases fitting TRBD1. The sequenced material came from peripheral blood. This TCR was sampled from a man over 45 with active or convalescent COVID-19. The CDR3 nucleotides are TGTGCCAGCTCCGACAGGGGGGCCACTAATGAAAAACTGTTTTTT. Its protein product is CASSDRGATNEKLFF.